What follows is one TCR beta chain and its context. There are many counts of this clonotype. Its antigen is currently not known. No base quality values were provided; no much bigger clone lies one nucleotide off. For repertoire sequencing, the TCR beta CDR3 regions were amplified from RNA transcripts. The first round was an RT-PCR using HTBI primers with the Qiagen OneStep RT-PCR kit, and this first round was followed by a second-round multiplex PCR, then size selection and purification. Sequencing of the libraries was carried out on an Illumina HiSeq2000 in paired-end mode with 100 bp reads. The source study handled its data this way. SOAPnuke was used for read processing, and reads with adapters, uncalled bases, a mean Phred below 15, or no exact constant-primer or identifier match were discarded. High-quality paired reads were merged with COPE v1.2.5. Each unique nucleotide sequence was treated as a clonotype, and MiTCR v1.1 was used to align the clonotypes to the IMGT TRB V, D and J references. Analysis was restricted to V-J combinations with a frequency above 0.0001, which covered 98% to 99.2% of repertoires. A TCR clonal expansion and chaos score per V-J combination was defined as the ratio of F50 clonal expansion to chaos observed in the TCRdist matrix. Features were reduced by Welch's t-statistics and random forest to around 13 V-J combinations, which fed a naive Bayes classifier. Thyroid-blood repertoire similarity was quantified with the Morisita-Horn index. Clones were called with MiXCR by TCRdb after fastp trimmed the public reads at Q25, and only in-frame beta chains were retained. Each CDR3 protein appears once, grouped with its most common genes and DNA. TCRdb's processing, not the study's, gives the V and J calls here. The sample data list approximately 500,000 distinct CDR3 sequences, and roughly 14% of these were observed just once. More than 8.5% of the sample rests with the top ten.

This sample stems from a study of Graves' ophthalmopathy and Graves' hyperthyroidism (dated by TCRdb to the late 2010s). Regarding the research as a whole: Peripheral blood was collected at initial diagnosis, prior to any treatment. The study used signatures of the TCR beta repertoire to tell Graves' ophthalmopathy apart from Graves' hyperthyroidism and to predict which patients would progress to ophthalmopathy. In total, some 130 blood samples were TCR-sequenced: some 40 ophthalmopathy, some 75 hyperthyroidism and roughly 17 hyperthyroidism-to-ophthalmopathy patients. To explore V-J signatures that separate ophthalmopathy from hyperthyroidism, a discovery set of fewer than 110 patients was enrolled, consisting of 43 with ophthalmopathy and some 59 with stable hyperthyroidism. An independent validation cohort comprised roughly 20 hyperthyroidism patients and over 15 patients who later progressed from hyperthyroidism to ophthalmopathy. In over 5 hyperthyroidism patients, the T-cell repertoire of thyroid tissue was compared with the T-cell repertoire of blood. Following sampling, methimazole starting at 30 mg daily was administered to hyperthyroidism patients, and high-dose intravenous methylprednisolone was administered to ophthalmopathy patients. The roughly 91 discovery patients were randomly split 7:3 into training and test sets. Here is what the overall study found, with its caveats: Sample size was not predetermined statistically, and investigators were not blinded to group allocation. In validation, the model predicted ophthalmopathy progression with nearly 71% sensitivity and roughly 78% specificity; some 13 predicted patients were CT-confirmed with GO in a median of about 6.1 months. Most expanded thyroid clonotypes with a frequency above 0.001 also appeared in blood, which suggests that blood repertoires may reflect the immune response in the thyroid. In cross-validation, the 13-signature model distinguished ophthalmopathy from stable hyperthyroidism with about 90% sensitivity and around 82% specificity, and in the test set the corresponding values were about 80% and 75%.

Ophthalmopathy patients had moderately to severely active disease, Clinical Activity Score of at least 3, NOSPECS grade of at least 4, and disease duration under 3 months. Patients with other autoimmune diseases, uncontrolled infections, pregnancy or lactation were excluded from the study. Diagnosis relied on clinical symptoms, serum thyroxine, TRAb, thyroid ultrasound and orbital computed tomography. Ficoll-Paque density gradient centrifugation was used to isolate PBMCs from around 9.1 ml of fresh peripheral blood. Trizol reagent was used to extract the total RNA, and its quality was then checked on an Agilent 2100 Bioanalyzer. Material: blood. The source is a woman aged 25 to 39 with Graves' ophthalmopathy. Donor details come from another sample of the same person, matched by shared clones.

The DNA sequence is as follows: TGTGCCAGCAGCCACGGGGGGTTCTACGAGCAGTACTTC. It encodes CASSHGGFYEQYF. This chain joins TRBV7-8 to TRBJ2-7, with TRBD2 identical over 7 junction bases. The germline V end is reduced by 5 bases and the J end by 3 bases; junction bases left unmatched: 4. Taken from the germline V gene, the CDR1 and CDR2 loops are SGHVS and FQNEAQ. The CDR3, cysteine through phenylalanine, is 13 amino acids long. The kept DNA is CDR3 alone, 39 bases in frame from the first base.